Below are 23 T cell receptor beta chains sequenced from a single sample in a study of cytomegalovirus exposure and HLA in healthy donors. A multiplex PCR was run with 60 Vbeta primers and 13 Jbeta primers. TCRdb keeps only in-frame clones here, not all; method: immunoSEQ multiplex PCR. Of 100,000 or so clones in the sample, over 75% were seen once. The sequenced sample consisted of PBMCs. The receptor source for this set is a man younger than 40 in good health and CMV-seropositive.

The rearrangement joins TRBV5-1 to TRBJ2-7; 9 bases map to TRBD2. Per the germline V gene, CDR1 is SGHRS and CDR2 is YFSETQ. CDR3 length: 15 amino acids. With 2 bases clipped from V and 2 bases from J, the junction kept 5 bases outside the gene matches. This chain's CDR3 is CASSFLAGDTYEQYF. DNA of the CDR3: TGCGCCAGCAGCTTCTTAGCGGGGGACACCTACGAGCAGTACTTC.

The chain has TRBV2 and TRBJ1-2, with no clear D. Germline-derived CDR1 and CDR2 are SNHLY and FYNNEI. The CDR3 consists of 12 residues. Trimming removed 4 bases at V and 8 bases at J, with 11 bases between. CDR3 protein: CASSGQESGYTF. The CDR3 nucleotides read TGTGCCAGCAGTGGACAAGAGAGCGGCTACACCTTC.

The chain combines TRBV27 with TRBJ2-1, with 9 bases fitting TRBD2. CDR1 and CDR2 (germline): MNHEY, SMNVEV (reference sequence). J lost 7 bases, V lost 5 bases, and 6 bases had no gene match. The CDR3 totals 14 residues. CDR3 residues: CASSRGGALNEQFF. The CDR3 region has the DNA TGTGCCAGCAGTCGCGGGGGGGCCCTGAATGAGCAGTTCTTC.

The chain carries TRBV27 and TRBJ2-7; TRBD1 might be the D (6 bases). Germline CDR1 MNHEY, CDR2 SMNVEV (reference sequence). The CDR3 runs to 16 residues. The V and J ends lost 6 bases and 5 bases respectively, with 23 bases between them. As DNA, the CDR3 is TGTGCCAGCAGAGACAACTTGCAGGGGAGAGGAGACGAGCAGTACTTC. It specifies CASRDNLQGRGDEQYF.

CDR3 bases: TGTGCCAGCAGTGAATACTCCTCCGGGGGGGGCTACACCTTC. It codes for CASSEYSSGGGYTF. The chain couples TRBV6-1 to TRBJ1-2; D might be TRBD1 (5 bases). The CDR3 consists of 14 residues. Trimming removed 2 bases at V and 8 bases at J, with 15 bases between. The germline gives CDR1 MNHNS, CDR2 SASEGT.

This rearrangement joins TRBV7-9 to TRBJ2-1, with TRBD2 as a possible D gene (7 bases). Germline-derived CDR1 and CDR2 are SEHNR and FQNEAQ (reference sequence). This CDR3 has 16 residues. V dropped 5 bases and J dropped 6 bases, with 20 bases sitting between them. Here the CDR3 reads CASSPTRGAGANEQFF. CDR3 nucleotides: TGTGCCAGCAGCCCAACCCGTGGGGCGGGGGCCAATGAGCAGTTCTTC.

The chain employs TRBV19 and TRBJ1-2; D is undetermined. The CDR3 contains 14 residues. V was cut by 2 bases and J by 7 bases, with 14 bases left in between. Germline CDR1 LNHDA, CDR2 SQIVND (reference sequence). The CDR3 loop is CASSIPSRSAGYTF. The DNA for the CDR3 is TGTGCCAGTAGTATACCCTCCAGGTCTGCTGGCTACACCTTC.

The rearrangement links TRBV4-1 to TRBJ1-1; D unresolved. Trimming shortened V by 2 bases and J by 0 bases, and 13 bases separated the two germline ends. This CDR3 has 16 amino acids. Germline values: CDR1 MGHRA, CDR2 YSYEKL. The CDR3: CASSQSPRAVNTEAFF. The DNA for the CDR3 is TGCGCCAGCAGCCAATCGCCCCGAGCCGTGAACACTGAAGCTTTCTTT.

The chain has TRBV7-2 and TRBJ2-5; 15 positions agree with TRBD2. CDR1 SGHTA and CDR2 FQGNSA come from the germline V gene. CDR3 length: 17 residues. V gave up 4 bases and J gave up 2 bases; unmatched junction bases: 5. CDR3 region: CASSSGLAGGQQETQYF. In DNA, the CDR3 is TGTGCCAGCAGCTCCGGACTAGCGGGGGGGCAGCAAGAGACCCAGTACTTC.

V gene TRBV23-1 combines with J gene TRBJ1-2; D call uncertain. TRBV23-1 is sorted into the ORF group, with uncertain function. Trimming removed 0 bases from V and 4 bases from J, with 6 bases in between. This CDR3 is built from 13 residues. The CDR3 nucleotides read TGCGCCAGCAGTCAATCGCGGAGCTATGGCTACACCTTC. It yields the protein CASSQSRSYGYTF.

The rearrangement uses TRBV10-1 and TRBJ2-3; 7 bases are a match to TRBD1. CDR1 WNHNN and CDR2 SYGVQD come from the germline V gene (reference sequence). J gave up 3 bases and V 0 bases, and 9 bases lay outside the gene matches. This CDR3 has 17 amino acids. In nucleotides, the CDR3 is TGCGCCAGCAGTGAGTCGTACAGGGGTCCCTCGACAGATACGCAGTATTTT. This encodes CASSESYRGPSTDTQYF.

This chain links TRBV9 with TRBJ1-4; TRBD1 agrees at 9 bases. CDR3 size: 17 residues. With 0 bases clipped from V and 8 bases from J, the junction kept 11 bases outside the gene matches. Germline-derived CDR1 and CDR2 are SGDLS and YYNGEE. The chain's CDR3 is CASSVDGVGTGREKLFF. CDR3 nucleotide sequence: TGTGCCAGCAGCGTAGATGGGGTGGGGACAGGGCGAGAAAAACTGTTTTTT. The full variable domain, its missing parts supplied by reference TRBV9 and TRBJ1-4, is DSGVTQTPKHLITATGQRVTLRCSPRSGDLSVYWYQQSLDQGLQFLIQYYNGEERAKGNILERFSAQQFPDLHSELNLSSLELGDSALYFCASSVDGVGTGREKLFFGSGTQLSVL.

The chain carries TRBV4-2 and TRBJ1-1; tentative D call: TRBD1 (6 bases). The germline V gene has CDR1 LGHNA and CDR2 YNFKEQ. The V gene lost 4 bases and the J gene lost 3 bases, with 15 bases spanning the gap. This CDR3 contains 15 residues. This CDR3 reads CASSLDGNRDTEAFF. CDR3 nucleotide sequence: TGTGCCAGCAGCCTTGATGGTAACAGGGACACTGAAGCTTTCTTT.

This clone is a singleton in its sample. V usage is TRBV12-5 and J usage is TRBJ1-4; perhaps TRBD1 as D (6 bases). Germline assignment: CDR1 LGHNT and CDR2 FRNRAP. Trimming left V 6 bases short and J 7 bases short, with 15 bases between. This CDR3 is built from 14 residues. CDR3 nucleotide sequence: TGTGCTAGTGGGAGGACTGGGACAACTGAAAAACTGTTTTTT. Protein product: CASGRTGTTEKLFF.

The chain carries TRBV6-5 and TRBJ2-1; the D gene is possibly TRBD2 (5 bases). The V end was cut by 2 bases, the J end by 9 bases, with 17 bases between. The CDR3 sequence is 15 residues long. Germline CDR1 is MNHEY and CDR2 is SVGAGI. The DNA of the CDR3 is TGTGCCAGCAGTTACCGCCCAGGTGGTGGAGGTGAGCAGTTCTTC. Translated: CASSYRPGGGGEQFF.

This clone has a handful of counts. The V and J genes are TRBV4-2 and TRBJ1-2; TRBD1 might be the D (5 bases). The CDR3 covers 15 residues. V was clipped by 0 bases and J by 6 bases, with 14 bases between them. Germline CDR1 and CDR2: LGHNA and YNFKEQ. The DNA of the CDR3 is TGTGCCAGCAGCCAAGATTATCAGGGATATGATGGCTACACCTTC. Its translation: CASSQDYQGYDGYTF.

The chain links TRBV13 to TRBJ2-5; D may be TRBD2 (7 bases). This CDR3 comprises 16 residues. V was pared by 0 bases and J by 0 bases, with 11 bases between. The germline V gene has CDR1 PRHDT and CDR2 FYEKMQ (reference sequence). Here the CDR3 reads CASSLGRGGDQETQYF. The DNA for the CDR3 is TGTGCCAGCAGCTTAGGGAGGGGGGGGGACCAAGAGACCCAGTACTTC. The whole variable domain, filled in from reference TRBV13 and TRBJ2-5, reads AAGVIQSPRHLIKEKRETATLKCYPIPRHDTVYWYQQGPGQDPQFLISFYEKMQSDKGSIPDRFSAQQFSDYHSELNMSSLELGDSALYFCASSLGRGGDQETQYFGPGTRLLVL.

V gene TRBV7-9 combines with J gene TRBJ2-7; 7 bases match TRBD1. The CDR3 spans 14 residues. Looked up from germline, CDR1 is SEHNR and CDR2 is FQNEAQ (reference sequence). With 5 bases clipped from V and 3 bases from J, the junction kept 7 bases outside the gene matches. The CDR3 spells CASSPTGTVYEQYF. CDR3 bases: TGTGCCAGCAGCCCAACCGGGACAGTCTACGAGCAGTACTTC.

By sample share, this clone is medium-sized. Other DNA sequences in the sample encode the same CDR3. The chain's CDR3 is CASSEGPSSGNTIYF. The DNA of the CDR3 is TGTGCCAGCAGTGAAGGACCTAGCTCTGGAAACACCATATATTTT. This chain joins TRBV2 and TRBJ1-3; D remains unclear. Per the germline V gene, CDR1 is SNHLY and CDR2 is FYNNEI. Trimming stripped 1 base from V and 0 bases from J, with 7 bases between. CDR3 length equals 15 residues.

V is TRBV29-1 and J is TRBJ2-4, with D perhaps TRBD2 (5 bases). Trimming removed 0 bases from V and 0 bases from J, with 15 bases in between. The CDR3 is 17 amino acids. CDR1 and CDR2 from the germline V gene are SQVTM and ANQGSEA. CDR3 bases: TGCAGCGTTGAAGATATGGCCCGCGGACTAGCCAAAAACATTCAGTACTTC. Protein: CSVEDMARGLAKNIQYF.

This clone was recorded once. The chain recombines TRBV30 with TRBJ1-6; 9 bases agree with TRBD1. Germline values: CDR1 GTSNPN, CDR2 SVGIG (reference sequence). V was clipped by 8 bases and J by 8 bases; unmatched bases: 7. The CDR3 sequence is 13 residues long. The CDR3 is CAIQGQGDSPLHF. Written as DNA, the CDR3 is TGTGCCATACAGGGACAGGGTGATTCACCCCTCCACTTT.

This clone was detected only a few times. The chain links TRBV18 to TRBJ1-1; D may be TRBD1 (5 bases). Trimming took 5 bases from V and 3 from J, leaving 16 bases between them. Germline V gene lookup returns CDR1 KGHSH and CDR2 LQKENI. The CDR3 covers 15 residues. The DNA for the CDR3 is TGTGCCAGCTCAGATGCCCTTGGAGGGGACACTGAAGCTTTCTTT. Amino acids: CASSDALGGDTEAFF. Supplemented by reference TRBV18 and TRBJ1-1, the full variable domain reads NAGVMQNPRHLVRRRGQEARLRCSPMKGHSHVYWYRQLPEEGLKFMVYLQKENIIDESGMPKERFSAEFPKEGPSILRIQQVVRGDSAAYFCASSDALGGDTEAFFGQGTRLTVV.

The rearrangement uses TRBV7-9 and TRBJ2-2; TRBD1 aligns across 8 bases. V gave up 6 bases and J gave up 7 bases; unmatched junction bases: 7. The CDR3 sequence is 14 residues long. The germline CDR1 and CDR2 sequences are SEHNR and FQNEAQ (reference sequence). The DNA for the CDR3 is TGTGCCAGCAGTTCTAGACAGGGGATCGGGGAGCTGTTTTTT. Translated: CASSSRQGIGELFF.